Below, 9 T cell receptor beta chains from the same sample are listed, as sequenced in a study of human thymus T cells. Using immunoSEQ multiplex PCR, the repertoire was profiled, and TCRdb retains in-frame clones only, with some absent. The table records tens of thousands of clones, 95% of them present only once. Sequencing input: blood. Every receptor here comes from a girl younger than two with a congenital heart defect but otherwise immunologically healthy.

The chain combines TRBV19 with TRBJ2-1; the match to TRBD2 covers 11 bases. After removal of 2 bases from V and 8 bases from J, the junction contained 8 bases not matched to a gene. CDR3 length: 16 amino acids. CDR1 and CDR2 from the germline V gene are LNHDA and SQIVND (reference sequence). CDR3 region: CASSIRTLAGGHEQFF. CDR3 coding DNA: TGTGCCAGTAGTATAAGGACTCTAGCGGGAGGCCATGAGCAGTTCTTC.

This clone was detected once. The gene calls are TRBV6-6 and TRBJ2-1; D possibly corresponds to TRBD2 (6 bases). This CDR3 contains 15 residues. The V gene's germline CDR1 is MNHNY and CDR2 SVGAGI (reference sequence). V dropped 5 bases and J dropped 7 bases, with 18 bases sitting between them. The CDR3 loop reads CASSPPGLHWNEQFF. The CDR3 DNA follows: TGTGCCAGCAGTCCCCCGGGACTCCACTGGAATGAGCAGTTCTTC.

The chain uses TRBV27 and TRBJ2-2; D remains ambiguous. The germline V gene has CDR1 MNHEY and CDR2 SMNVEV (reference sequence). The CDR3 is made up of 13 amino acids. The germline V and J ends were trimmed by 6 bases and 2 bases, with 7 bases remaining between them. CDR3 nucleotides: TGTGCCAGCAGGGGATTAAACACCGGGGAGCTGTTTTTT. Protein: CASRGLNTGELFF.

The count of this clone is one. The chain uses TRBV30 and TRBJ2-1; 7 positions agree with TRBD1. V was pared by 4 bases and J by 2 bases, with 14 bases of the junction left unmatched. CDR3 size: 17 residues. Germline V gene sequence: CDR1 GTSNPN, CDR2 SVGIG (reference sequence). This CDR3 is CAWKDHLRDRTYNEQFF. CDR3 nucleotide sequence: TGTGCCTGGAAGGACCATTTAAGGGACAGAACCTACAATGAGCAGTTCTTC.

This clone occurred once. The chain uses TRBV4-1 and TRBJ2-1; 7 bases agree with TRBD2. Per germline, CDR1 MGHRA and CDR2 YSYEKL. V gave up 0 bases and J gave up 6 bases; unmatched junction bases: 8. The CDR3 has 16 residues. The CDR3 sequence: CASSQEETSAFNEQFF. The CDR3 coding sequence is TGCGCCAGCAGCCAAGAGGAAACTAGCGCCTTCAATGAGCAGTTCTTC.

V usage is TRBV2 and J usage is TRBJ1-1, with D unresolved. This CDR3 contains 12 residues. CDR1 and CDR2 (germline): SNHLY, FYNNEI. With 4 bases removed from V and 11 bases from J, the gap between germline ends came to 14 bases. The CDR3 reads CASSGGRADAFF. The CDR3, as DNA: TGTGCCAGCAGTGGCGGGAGGGCGGACGCTTTCTTT.

This chain joins TRBV25-1 and TRBJ1-1; D remains ambiguous. Trimming left V 0 bases short and J 8 bases short, with 4 bases between. The CDR3 is 11 amino acids. Germline V gene lookup returns CDR1 MGHDK and CDR2 SYGVNS. CDR3 DNA: TGTGCCAGCAGTGAATACAGCGAAGCTTTCTTT. It is translated as CASSEYSEAFF.

The chain joins TRBV30 to TRBJ1-1; 10 bases fit TRBD1. This CDR3 has 14 amino acids. Trimming at V came to 4 bases and at J to 4 bases, leaving 6 bases not matched to a gene. Per germline, CDR1 GTSNPN and CDR2 SVGIG (reference sequence). DNA of the CDR3: TGTGCCTGGAATCCCGGGACAGGGGCCACTGAAGCTTTCTTT. Residues: CAWNPGTGATEAFF.

Written as DNA, the CDR3 is TGTGCCAGTAGCGGGTATGGCTACACCTTC. Its translation is CASSGYGYTF. The V call is TRBV19, the J call TRBJ1-2; D call uncertain. The CDR3 covers 10 residues. CDR1 and CDR2 from the germline V gene are LNHDA and SQIVND (reference sequence). V shed 6 bases and J shed 5 bases, with 4 bases lying between them.